Below, 16 T cell receptor beta chains from the same sample are listed, as sequenced in a study of human T cells and chemical hapten exposure. Each CDR3 protein gets one entry after TCRdb re-called the RACE reads with MiXCR. The sample has 100,000 or so distinct CDR3 sequences, about 9.3% seen once; the top ten hold around 2%. The time point was: patch test 2, 6 weeks after DPC sensitization. Stated treatment: therapeutic diphenylcyclopropenone sensitization with weekly scalp DPC. The source material was whole blood, sampled in connection with sensitization to the hapten diphenylcyclopropenone (DPC). Receptors were obtained from a woman aged 40 to 50 with alopecia areata. Some clones in this sample may be carry-over from other donors' samples.

This clonotype occurred many times. This chain joins TRBV29-1 and TRBJ2-1; possible D gene TRBD1, 6 bases. Per germline, CDR1 SQVTM and CDR2 ANQGSEA. V lost 8 bases and J 3 bases, leaving 11 bases between the germline ends. The CDR3 totals 12 residues. The CDR3 spells CSLRDNYNEQFF. In DNA, the CDR3 is TGCAGCTTACGGGACAACTACAATGAGCAGTTCTTC.

In this sample, this clonotype turned up once. The J gene is TRBJ2-7, the V gene TRBV20-1, with D perhaps given as TRBD1 or TRBD2 (5 bases each). The CDR3 totals 15 residues. CDR1 is DFQATT, CDR2 SNEGSKA, per germline (reference sequence). V was cut by 1 base and J by 3 bases, with 16 bases left in between. The CDR3 sequence: CSARAGQGALYEQYF. CDR3 coding DNA: TGCAGTGCTAGAGCGGGGCAGGGAGCTCTCTACGAGCAGTACTTC.

There are many counts of this clonotype. The chain has TRBV7-3 and TRBJ2-5; TRBD2 agrees at 10 bases. The V and J ends lost 6 bases and 5 bases, in that order; junction bases with no gene match: 9. The CDR3 contains 15 residues. Per the germline V gene, CDR1 is SGHTA and CDR2 is FQGTGA. DNA for the CDR3: TGTGCCAGCAGAGTCGGACTAGCGGAGGGGGAGACCCAGTACTTC. Its protein is CASRVGLAEGETQYF.

With regard to this clonotype: This sequence may be a read error, since a much larger clone differs from it by one base. The chain employs TRBV4-2 and TRBJ2-7; D is unclear. This CDR3 has 14 residues. With 1 base removed from V and 3 bases from J, the gap between germline ends came to 10 bases. Looked up from germline, CDR1 is LGHNA and CDR2 is YNFKEQ. The CDR3, as DNA: TGTGCCAGCAGCCAAGGGGCCCAGAGCTACGAGCAGTACTTC. Translated, it gives CASSQGAQSYEQYF.

The table lists this clonotype with many counts. CDR3 region: CASSSGGQPYEKLFF. CDR3 bases: TGTGCCAGCAGCTCGGGAGGACAGCCCTATGAAAAACTGTTTTTT. The chain has TRBV7-9 and TRBJ1-4, with D possibly TRBD1 on 6 matching bases. V dropped 4 bases and J dropped 6 bases, with 15 bases sitting between them. The germline V gene has CDR1 SEHNR and CDR2 FQNEAQ (reference sequence). This CDR3 has 15 residues.

This clonotype appeared many times. This rearrangement joins TRBV6-2 or TRBV6-3 to TRBJ2-1; TRBD1 aligns across 9 bases. The CDR3 is 17 amino acids. With V trimmed by 0 bases and J by 7 bases, 10 bases remained unmatched. The V gene's germline CDR1 is MNHEY and CDR2 SVGEGT. DNA for the CDR3: TGTGCCAGCAGTTACTCCCGAACAGGGGGCTTGCGAAATGAGCAGTTCTTC. Its translation is CASSYSRTGGLRNEQFF.

The chain joins TRBV12-3 or TRBV12-4 to TRBJ1-2; 10 bases agree with TRBD1. J was trimmed by 4 bases and V by 5 bases; bases with no gene match: 1. The CDR3 contains 13 residues. The CDR3 loop is CASSGTGVYGYTF. CDR3 bases: TGTGCCAGCAGTGGGACAGGGGTCTATGGCTACACCTTC.

Only a few counts were recorded for this clonotype. The genes are TRBV7-9 and TRBJ1-5; D unclear. This CDR3 is 15 amino acids long. The germline V gene encodes CDR1 SEHNR and CDR2 FQNEAQ (reference sequence). V was shortened by 5 bases and J by 1 base, with 12 bases between the two germline ends. The CDR3 DNA reads TGTGCCAGCAGCCCGGTTGCCGACAGCAATCAGCCCCAGCATTTT. As protein: CASSPVADSNQPQHF.

The rearrangement uses TRBV5-1 and TRBJ2-7; 7 bases fit TRBD1. This CDR3 region has 14 residues. V was pared by 1 base and J by 1 base, with 2 bases of the junction left unmatched. Per the germline V gene, CDR1 is SGHRS and CDR2 is YFSETQ. As DNA, the CDR3 is TGCGCCAGCAGCTTGTCGACAGGGTCCTACGAGCAGTACTTC. Protein sequence: CASSLSTGSYEQYF.

This sequence joins TRBV29-1 and TRBJ2-3; possibly TRBD2 for D (6 bases). Germline V gene data show CDR1 as SQVTM and CDR2 as ANQGSEA. V was pared by 1 base and J by 5 bases, with 13 bases between. This CDR3 is 14 amino acids long. In DNA form, the CDR3 reads TGCAGCGTTGAAGCCTACGCCGGGGGAGATACGCAGTATTTT. Encoded protein: CSVEAYAGGDTQYF.

The chain joins TRBV6-2 or TRBV6-3 to TRBJ2-5; 8 nucleotides align to TRBD2. V lost 7 bases to trimming and J lost 4 bases; unmatched junction nucleotides: 5. Germline lookup yields CDR1 MNHEY and CDR2 SVGEGT. The length of the CDR3 is 13 residues. The CDR3: CASTGGARETQYF. The CDR3 bases are TGTGCCAGCACGGGGGGGGCGAGAGAGACCCAGTACTTC.

The rearrangement joins TRBV9 to TRBJ2-3; 7 positions match TRBD1. This CDR3 spans 15 amino acids. Trimming cost V 2 bases and J 2 bases; bases outside gene matches: 5. Germline lookup yields CDR1 SGDLS and CDR2 YYNGEE. The CDR3 nucleotides read TGTGCCAGCAGCGTTTGGGACAGAAACACAGATACGCAGTATTTT. This gives the protein CASSVWDRNTDTQYF.

CDR3 loop: CASSLLTGNEQYF. CDR3 DNA sequence: TGTGCCAGCAGTTTGTTAACAGGGAACGAGCAGTACTTC. The chain joins TRBV27 to TRBJ2-7, with D possibly matching TRBD1 (6 bases). The CDR3 is made up of 13 amino acids. Germline values: CDR1 MNHEY, CDR2 SMNVEV (reference sequence). Trimming took 3 bases from V and 5 from J, leaving 11 bases between them.

There are a few counts of this clonotype. The CDR3 region has the DNA TGTGCCAGCAGCTTTTCGCTTAGAGAGACCCAGTACTTC. Protein product: CASSFSLRETQYF. The rearrangement joins TRBV11-2 to TRBJ2-5; D gene ambiguous. The CDR3 runs 13 residues. The V gene's germline CDR1 is SGHAT and CDR2 FQNNGV. The V and J ends lost 3 bases and 4 bases respectively, with 9 bases between them. The full variable domain, with the rest looked up from reference TRBV11-2 and TRBJ2-5, is EAGVAQSPRYKIIEKRQSVAFWCNPISGHATLYWYQQILGQGPKLLIQFQNNGVVDDSQLPKDRFSAERLKGVDSTLKIQPAKLEDSAVYLCASSFSLRETQYFGPGTRLLVL.

Many counts were recorded for this clonotype. The V call is TRBV15, the J call TRBJ2-3; D gene uncertain. The V gene's germline CDR1 is LNHNV and CDR2 YYDKDF (reference sequence). V gave up 3 bases and J gave up 4 bases, with 11 bases separating them. The CDR3 contains 14 residues. Written as DNA, the CDR3 is TGTGCCACCAGCAGGGATCCCGCCTCAGATACGCAGTATTTT. It codes for CATSRDPASDTQYF.

This clonotype was recorded many times. V gene TRBV6-5 combines with J gene TRBJ2-7, with D perhaps TRBD2 (7 bases). Trimming cost V 6 bases and J 6 bases, with 21 bases left between them. The CDR3 has 15 amino acids. From germline, CDR1 is MNHEY and CDR2 SVGAGI. Here the CDR3 DNA reads TGTGCCAGCAGAAACCTGTTAGGGGGGGCGAGCGAGCAGTACTTC. Translating it yields CASRNLLGGASEQYF.